This T cell receptor beta chain originates from a study of cytomegalovirus exposure and HLA in healthy donors listed by TCRdb under 2017. Regarding the research as a whole: An earlier analysis of several hundred of the donors reported 276 Gb of sequence data and 100 million to 120 million unique TCR beta sequences obtained from about 180 million T cells. In an earlier analysis of 587 of the donors, high-throughput TCR beta sequencing was used to judge whether each TCR beta V gene segment behaved as functional or pseudogenic. Approximately 300 gigabases of sequencing data and roughly 81 million unique TCR sequences made up an early release that covered over 550 HLA-typed donors. In addition to the first cohort of 666 subjects, a separate validation cohort of about 120 different subjects was used. Among 350 to 400 genotyped donors of the cohort, an average of roughly 240,000 unique TCR beta nucleotide sequences were sequenced per donor, 15% to 20% of them non-productive. To predict cytomegalovirus infection status, the study brought together high-throughput TCR immunosequencing, statistical association of individual TCRs with disease status, and machine learning. Alongside the repertoire data, information on donor age, sex, ethnicity and CMV serostatus was compiled. Class I and class II HLA loci were covered by the typing at four-digit resolution. The study aimed to test whether signatures of past pathogen exposure could be identified by cataloging public T cell receptors. A later analysis re-examined previously published TCR beta repertoires from more than 650 donors and added high-resolution HLA genotyping to investigate patterns of TCR occurrence. All discovery cohort repertoires had been generated using a single sequencing platform. The genetic ancestry cluster associated with self-reported Caucasian donors included 81% of the 398 genotyped donors. Four to six DR-DQ haplotypes were handled as single units for association and clustering because linkage in the cohort was strong. In the later analysis, no new phenotypic data were used to find candidate immune exposures; instead, reliance was placed on TCR beta sequences and their occurrence across donors. The study profiled the T cell repertoires of about 640 subjects by immunosequencing and related them to cytomegalovirus serostatus. The number of donors typed differed by locus, with 629-630 for A, B, C, DRB1 and DQB1, more than 500 for DQA1, 600 to 610 for DPA1, and 472 for DPB1. In a later genetic analysis, genome-wide SNP genotypes for about three fifths of the 666 donors were used, and that subset was treated as a discovery cohort. Overall study outcomes, separate from this receptor: In a later analysis, the rate of TCR association differed among HLA loci, with DRB1 alleles having the most associated TCRs and HLA-C alleles having the fewest. Over 15 rarely observed V segments, including chromosome 9 orphons, were excluded from the earlier analysis of about 600 of the donors because counts were too low. A few of the identified cytomegalovirus-associated TCR beta chains were confirmed in vitro to be specific for cytomegalovirus antigens. A later genetic analysis reported fewer N-insertions in productive TCRs among donors in an Asian-associated ancestry cluster than the approximately 670-donor mean. In an earlier analysis of 500 to 650 of the donors, most TCR beta V segments appeared in productive rearrangements about 90% or about 30% of the time, broadly matching IMGT annotations. A cluster of highly shared sequence variants was judged likely to represent a technical artifact of the sequencing pipeline. Because the 87-base-pair reads could not distinguish some IMGT-functional V segments, including TRBV6-2 and TRBV6-3, those segments were excluded. It was suggested by the authors that the approach could potentially be generalized to other disease states and immunological phenotypes. Assigning TCR associations to individual alleles was difficult when HLA alleles, especially DR and DQ, strongly co-occurred. This cohort had only TCR beta chains sequenced, and the lack of alpha or paired-chain data limited which features could be detected. Several of the top co-occurrence clusters appeared to be linked to parvovirus B19, influenza, CMV and Epstein-Barr virus, according to a later analysis. The study listed approximately 150 TCR beta chains as associated with cytomegalovirus. Correlated functional status among segregating V segments might reflect linkage disequilibrium, but an unknown experimental factor could not be ruled out. A later analysis found that HLA-associated TCR beta chains were more clonally expanded and had lower generation probabilities than equally common non-associated chains. The presence/absence analyses assumed that sequencing depth was roughly uniform across donors, and that assumption may not be true. Because HLA typing was unavailable for some donors at each locus, only the typed subset was used in association tests. A later analysis found that most CMV-associated TCR beta chains appeared HLA-restricted, with HLA associations seemingly driven largely by CMV exposure. A further reported finding was that TCR beta sequences accurately predicted the HLA-A and HLA-B alleles for most subjects in the first cohort. In a later genetic analysis, a missense DCLRE1C variant was associated with V-gene and J-gene trimming of TCR beta chains, and the association was replicated in an independent cohort. For the cohort, immune exposure information was limited to CMV serostatus. In both the original and validation cohorts, the classifier was reported to diagnose cytomegalovirus status with high specificity and sensitivity. Most TCR sequences were seen in very few donors, while some public TCRs were found in many individuals. Specific HLA alleles were associated with 15,000 to 20,000 TCR beta sequences at a false discovery rate of 0.05 in a later analysis.

This clone was detected only a few times. The antigen this receptor binds is unknown. Nothing much larger sits one base from this clone, and base qualities are not available. Trimming removed 4 bases from V and 8 bases from J, leaving 14 bases between the germline ends. Inclusive of the bounding cysteine and phenylalanine, the CDR3 is 13 residues long. The kept DNA is CDR3 alone, 39 bases in frame from the first base. The germline V gene specifies SGHAT as CDR1 and FQNNGV as CDR2. The library was made by the immunoSEQ multiplex PCR assay. For the multiplex PCR, a mixture combining 60 forward primers for TCR Vbeta segments and 13 reverse primers for TCR Jbeta segments was used. A multiplex PCR assay on genomic DNA amplified the CDR3 region of rearranged TCR beta genes. The amplified TCR beta libraries were sequenced on the Illumina HiSeq System as 87-base-pair reads. In the source study's methods: In a later analysis, 80 million or so unique TCR beta chains were counted across the roughly 610 repertoires, and roughly 10 million of these chains were shared by at least two donors. Raw reads were error-corrected and collapsed into unique sequences by a nearest-neighbor algorithm in which closely related sequences were merged to remove PCR and sequencing errors. V, D and J gene segments were assigned by aligning CDR3 sequences to IMGT reference sequences. For a sequence to be retained, a match of at least six nucleotides was required to both a V gene segment and a J gene segment. A rearrangement was called productive if the CDR3 had no stop codons and remained in frame with V and J, and every other rearrangement was called non-productive. Following IMGT convention, CDR3 was defined as the stretch from the second conserved V-encoded cysteine up to the conserved J-encoded phenylalanine. In an earlier analysis of just under 600 of the donors, sequences lacking an unambiguous match to a single V gene segment were excluded. An earlier analysis of just under 600 of the donors called V segments functional above 56.7% productive rearrangements and segregating when the between-donor standard deviation exceeded 5%. A statistical classification framework was built to diagnose cytomegalovirus status from the catalog of TCR beta chain sequences. V and J gene assignment, in a later analysis, came from comparing TCR nucleotide sequences with IMGT/GENE-DB human TR gene sequences. A later analysis assigned CDR3 sequences and most-parsimonious VDJ recombination scenarios with the TCRdist pipeline. In a later analysis, each TCR beta chain was defined by its CDR3 amino acid sequence together with its V-gene family, and reads lacking a unique V-gene family were excluded. To address suspected cross-contamination and a sequencing artifact, a later analysis removed approximately 600 highly shared, low-generation-probability nucleotide sequences. A later analysis calculated a clonal expansion index for each public chain from normalized within-repertoire ranks of inferred template counts. A later analysis computed generation probabilities with a VDJ recombination model fitted to out-of-frame rearrangements, and checked the results against IGoR. A later analysis scored TCR-TCR, TCR-HLA and TCR-CMV co-occurrence with hypergeometric tests, applying a repertoire-size bias correction to TCR pairs. To estimate false discovery rates, a later analysis permuted the HLA or CMV assignments 20 times. A later analysis grouped co-occurring TCRs with DBSCAN, adding TCRdist sequence similarity when clustering within HLA-allele-positive subsets. Repertoires with fewer than 30,000 or more than 120,000 public chains, plus five repertoires with anomalous nucleotide sharing, were excluded from co-occurrence clustering. In its TCRdb copy, this immuneACCESS table keeps in-frame sequences only and misses some clones. Where compared with another copy, unresolved V genes explain less than half of these, and the others have no known cause. V and J calls and clone size come straight from that table; D and trimming were deduced from the DNA. A total of more than 150,000 clones appear in this sample, roughly 80% of them only once. The ten largest account for roughly 1.4% of the sample.

The cohort was made up of 650 to 700 healthy bone marrow donors. All cohort members were sampled while nominally healthy, although unrecorded immune exposures were likely present. The donor tested CMV seropositive, placing the donor among the roughly 300 seropositive members of the cohort. A peripheral blood sample was collected from each donor, and TCR beta sequencing was performed on peripheral blood mononuclear cells. Genomic DNA was extracted from the blood cell samples with the Qiagen DNeasy Blood Extraction Kit. The source is a middle-aged man in good health and CMV-seropositive. This chain is built from TRBV11-2 and TRBJ2-5, and possibly TRBD2, on 5 matching bases. Input material: PBMCs. Here the CDR3 is given as CASSSDGDGTQYF. The nucleotides are TGTGCCAGCAGCTCTGACGGGGATGGCACCCAGTACTTC.